This record concerns one T cell receptor beta chain sequence. Its target is not known. Method: immunoSEQ multiplex PCR; TCRdb's copy keeps in-frame clones and lacks some. The sample records 450,000 to 500,000 clones, 60% to 85% being singletons. This entry comes from a study of shared clonotypes between healthy human individuals. General observations from the study: In this cohort, only blood was sampled, and tissue repertoires likely differ. There were few donors, and this limited the genetic and exposure-history diversity represented.

Caucasian adults living in Nashville, Tennessee, provided all samples. This CDR3 has 14 amino acids. Germline CDR1 SGHRS, CDR2 YFSETQ. V was shortened by 0 bases and J by 5 bases, with 11 bases between the two germline ends. The source material was PBMCs. The sequence was obtained from a woman aged 40 to 50 in good health. Some clones in this sample may be carry-over from other donors' samples. The J gene is TRBJ2-5, the V gene TRBV5-1; D may match TRBD1 or TRBD2 (5 bases each). CDR3 region: CASSLDRGGETQYF. The CDR3 region has the DNA TGCGCCAGCAGCTTGGATAGGGGCGGGGAGACCCAGTACTTC.